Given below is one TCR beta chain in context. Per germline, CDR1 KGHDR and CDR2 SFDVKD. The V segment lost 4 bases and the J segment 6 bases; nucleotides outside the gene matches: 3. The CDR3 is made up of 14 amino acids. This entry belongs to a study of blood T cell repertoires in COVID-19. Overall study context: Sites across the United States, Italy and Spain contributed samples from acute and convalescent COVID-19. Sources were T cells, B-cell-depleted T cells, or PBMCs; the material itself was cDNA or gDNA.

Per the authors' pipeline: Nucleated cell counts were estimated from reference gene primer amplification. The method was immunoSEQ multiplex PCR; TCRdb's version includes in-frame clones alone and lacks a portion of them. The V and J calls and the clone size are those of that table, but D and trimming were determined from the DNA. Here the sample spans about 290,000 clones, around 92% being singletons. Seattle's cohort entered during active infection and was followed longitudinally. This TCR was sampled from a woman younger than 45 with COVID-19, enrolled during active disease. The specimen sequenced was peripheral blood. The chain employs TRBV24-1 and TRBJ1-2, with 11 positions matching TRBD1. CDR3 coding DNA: TGTGCCACCAGTGACCCGGGACAGGGGGATGGCTACACCTTC. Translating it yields CATSDPGQGDGYTF.